This T cell receptor beta chain was sequenced during a study of shared clonotypes between healthy human individuals. General observations from the study: Genetic and exposure-history diversity was limited by the small donor number. For sorted subsets, rarefaction showed incomplete sequencing despite large depth.

V was clipped by 6 bases and J by 5 bases; unmatched bases: 4. This CDR3 is 14 amino acids long. Germline CDR1 GTSNPN, CDR2 SVGIG (reference sequence). Of note for this clone: The antigen remains undetermined.

Free of recent acute infections or vaccinations, the donors were healthy HIV-negative adults. Researchers ran the assay at a deep level. Profiling relied on immunoSEQ multiplex PCR, and the TCRdb table lists in-frame clones only, not all of them. The sample shows about 2.3 million clones, 80% to 95% of them seen only once. This sequence joins TRBV30 and TRBJ2-3; 14 bases align to TRBD2. The sample comprised naive CD4+ T cells from PBMCs. Documented subset: CD45RA+ positively selected. This TCR was recovered from a man in his late teens or twenties in good health. Some clones in this sample may be carry-over from other donors' samples. The CDR3 sequence: CACRLAGGRDTQYF. The CDR3 coding sequence is TGTGCCTGTAGACTAGCGGGAGGGAGAGATACGCAGTATTTT.